This passage covers 8 T cell receptor beta chains from one sample sequenced in a study of cytomegalovirus exposure and HLA in healthy donors. Primers: 60 Vbeta forward and 13 Jbeta reverse. Measured with immunoSEQ multiplex PCR; TCRdb has only the in-frame clones, and not every one. The data show 110,000 to 150,000 clones, with over 70% seen just once and 4.5% to 5.5% held by the top ten. Sequencing was carried out using PBMCs. These receptors were collected from a man aged 35-49 years in good health and CMV-seronegative.

This clone came up a few times. The rearrangement links TRBV6-5 to TRBJ2-7, with D maybe TRBD2 (6 bases). V was pared by 9 bases and J by 0 bases, with 18 bases between. From germline, CDR1 is MNHEY and CDR2 SVGAGI. The CDR3 loop spans 15 amino acids. The CDR3 sequence: CASRMGRGGSYEQYF. The DNA for the CDR3 is TGTGCCAGTCGGATGGGTCGGGGAGGCTCCTACGAGCAGTACTTC.

This rearrangement joins TRBV19 to TRBJ2-5; possibly TRBD1 for D (5 bases). The J call may not be correct, given that the DNA end is closer to TRBJ2-7. Per the germline V gene, CDR1 is LNHDA and CDR2 is SQIVND (reference sequence). The CDR3 extends over 12 amino acids. CDR3 sequence reads: CASSRQGYEQYF. DNA of the CDR3: TGTGCCAGTAGTCGGCAGGGCTACGAGCAGTACTTC.

The rearrangement links TRBV7-9 to TRBJ1-1; no clear D. Germline V lookup: CDR1 SEHNR, CDR2 FQNEAQ (reference sequence). The CDR3 is 14 amino acids. With 6 bases removed from V and 4 bases from J, the gap between germline ends came to 15 bases. The CDR3 reads CASSPPRMATEAFF. DNA of the CDR3: TGTGCCAGCAGTCCTCCCCGTATGGCCACTGAAGCTTTCTTT.

The rearrangement links TRBV6-5 to TRBJ1-1; a weak D match, TRBD1 (5 bases). Germline-derived CDR1 and CDR2 are MNHEY and SVGAGI. There are 11 residues in the CDR3. Trimming left V 5 bases short and J 7 bases short, with 8 bases between. The CDR3 region is CASSEQDEAFF. CDR3 DNA sequence: TGTGCCAGCAGTGAACAGGATGAAGCTTTCTTT.

The chain combines TRBV10-2 with TRBJ2-7; unclear D gene. Germline CDR1 WSHSY, CDR2 SAAADI. The V end lost 6 bases, the J end lost 3 bases, and 3 bases lay between the germline ends. This CDR3 comprises 10 residues. CDR3 sequence reads: CASSHYEQYF. CDR3 nucleotides: TGCGCCAGCAGCCACTACGAGCAGTACTTC.

This chain links TRBV10-2 with TRBJ1-5, with 12 bases lining up with TRBD1. Trimming took 6 bases from V and 3 from J; bases not matched to a gene: 0. This CDR3 region has 14 residues. Germline V lookup: CDR1 WSHSY, CDR2 SAAADI. CDR3 region: CASRGQGANQPQHF. CDR3 DNA sequence: TGCGCCAGCAGGGGACAGGGGGCCAATCAGCCCCAGCATTTT.

V usage is TRBV6-5 and J usage is TRBJ2-1; the match to TRBD2 covers 8 bases. The CDR3 has 13 amino acids. With V trimmed by 6 bases and J by 8 bases, 6 bases remained unmatched. The germline gives CDR1 MNHEY, CDR2 SVGAGI. DNA of the CDR3: TGTGCCAGCAGGGTAGCGGGGTTAGATGAGCAGTTCTTC. As protein: CASRVAGLDEQFF.

The sample holds a few counts of this clone. The chain links TRBV7-9 to TRBJ2-5, with a possible D match to TRBD2 (5 bases). V lost 5 bases and J 3 bases, leaving 16 bases between the germline ends. Per germline, CDR1 SEHNR and CDR2 FQNEAQ (reference sequence). The CDR3 sequence is 15 residues long. The CDR3 DNA is TGTGCCAGCAGCCTTTCCGAGGGCCCGGAAGAGACCCAGTACTTC. This codes for CASSLSEGPEETQYF.